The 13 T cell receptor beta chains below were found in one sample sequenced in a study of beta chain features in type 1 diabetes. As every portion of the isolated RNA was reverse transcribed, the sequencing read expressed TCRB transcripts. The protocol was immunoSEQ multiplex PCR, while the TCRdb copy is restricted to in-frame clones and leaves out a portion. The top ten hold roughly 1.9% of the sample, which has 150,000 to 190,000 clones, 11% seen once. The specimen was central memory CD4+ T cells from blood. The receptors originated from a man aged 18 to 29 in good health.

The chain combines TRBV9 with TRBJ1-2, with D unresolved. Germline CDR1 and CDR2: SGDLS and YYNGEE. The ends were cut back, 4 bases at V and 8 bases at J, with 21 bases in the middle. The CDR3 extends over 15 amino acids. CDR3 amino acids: CASSPPGKRTKGYTF. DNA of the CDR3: TGTGCCAGCAGCCCCCCGGGGAAGCGGACGAAGGGCTACACCTTC.

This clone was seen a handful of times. The CDR3 DNA reads as TGCGCCAGCAGCTTGGGGGGTGGCACCTCCTACGAGCAGTACTTC. Protein: CASSLGGGTSYEQYF. This chain joins TRBV5-1 and TRBJ2-7, with D unclear. V was trimmed by 0 bases and J by 0 bases, leaving 10 bases between them. The CDR3 loop spans 15 amino acids. CDR1 and CDR2 (germline): SGHRS, YFSETQ.

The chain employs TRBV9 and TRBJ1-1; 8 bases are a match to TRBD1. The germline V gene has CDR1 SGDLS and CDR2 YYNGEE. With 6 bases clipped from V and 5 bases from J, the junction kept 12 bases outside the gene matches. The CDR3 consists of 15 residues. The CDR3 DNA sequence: TGTGCCAGCAATAGGGTCCCAGACAGGGGAACTGAAGCTTTCTTT. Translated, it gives CASNRVPDRGTEAFF.

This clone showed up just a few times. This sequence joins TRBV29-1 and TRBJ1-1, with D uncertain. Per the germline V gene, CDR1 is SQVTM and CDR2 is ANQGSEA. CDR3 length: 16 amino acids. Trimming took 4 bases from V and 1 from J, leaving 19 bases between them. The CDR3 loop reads CSVGEQRTRGNTEAFF. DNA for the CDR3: TGCAGCGTTGGCGAGCAGCGGACTCGAGGGAACACTGAAGCTTTCTTT. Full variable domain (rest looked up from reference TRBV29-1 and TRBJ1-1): SAVISQKPSRDICQRGTSLTIQCQVDSQVTMMFWYRQQPGQSLTLIATANQGSEATYESGFVIDKFPISRPNLTFSTLTVSNMSPEDSSIYLCSVGEQRTRGNTEAFFGQGTRLTVV.

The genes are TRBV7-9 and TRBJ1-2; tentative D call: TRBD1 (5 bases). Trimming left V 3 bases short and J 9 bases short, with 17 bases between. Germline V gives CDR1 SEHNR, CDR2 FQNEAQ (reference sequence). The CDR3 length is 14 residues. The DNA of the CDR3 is TGTGCCAGCAGCTTGTCGACAGAACAACTGCGCTACACCTTC. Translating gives CASSLSTEQLRYTF.

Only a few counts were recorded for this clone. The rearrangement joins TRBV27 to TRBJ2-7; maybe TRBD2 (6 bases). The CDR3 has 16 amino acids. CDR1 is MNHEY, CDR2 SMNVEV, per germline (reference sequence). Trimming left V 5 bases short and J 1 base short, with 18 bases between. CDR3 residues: CASSRSGTSGSYEQYF. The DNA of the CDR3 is TGTGCCAGCAGTCGCAGTGGGACTTCAGGGTCCTACGAGCAGTACTTC.

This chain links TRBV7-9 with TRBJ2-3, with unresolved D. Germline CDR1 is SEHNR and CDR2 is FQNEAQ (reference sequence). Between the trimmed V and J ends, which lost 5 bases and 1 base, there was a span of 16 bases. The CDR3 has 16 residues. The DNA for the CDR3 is TGTGCCAGCAGCCCCGCTATTGGAATGGGCACAGATACGCAGTATTTT. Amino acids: CASSPAIGMGTDTQYF.

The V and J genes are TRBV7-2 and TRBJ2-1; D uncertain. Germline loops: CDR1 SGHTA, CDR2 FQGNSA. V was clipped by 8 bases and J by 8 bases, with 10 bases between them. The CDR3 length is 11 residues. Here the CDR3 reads CASALGHEQFF. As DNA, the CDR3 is TGTGCCAGCGCCCTTGGCCATGAGCAGTTCTTC.

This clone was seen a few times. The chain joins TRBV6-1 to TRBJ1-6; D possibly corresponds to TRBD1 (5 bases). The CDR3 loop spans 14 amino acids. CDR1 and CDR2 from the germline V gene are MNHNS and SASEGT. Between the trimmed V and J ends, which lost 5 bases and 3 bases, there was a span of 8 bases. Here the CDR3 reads CASSRGLYNSPLHF. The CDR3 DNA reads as TGTGCCAGCAGTCGGGGACTCTATAATTCACCCCTCCACTTT.

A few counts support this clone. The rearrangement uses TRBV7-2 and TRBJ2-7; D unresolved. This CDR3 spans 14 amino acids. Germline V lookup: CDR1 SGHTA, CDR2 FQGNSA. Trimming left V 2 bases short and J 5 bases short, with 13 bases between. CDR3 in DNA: TGTGCCAGCAGCTTACCGGTCAATATCAACGAGCAGTACTTC. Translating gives CASSLPVNINEQYF.

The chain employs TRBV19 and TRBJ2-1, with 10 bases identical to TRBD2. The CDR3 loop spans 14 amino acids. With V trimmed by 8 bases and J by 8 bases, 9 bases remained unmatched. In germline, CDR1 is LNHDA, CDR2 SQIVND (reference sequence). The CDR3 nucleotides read TGTGCCAGTCCAAGCGGTGGACTAGCGGATGAGCAGTTCTTC. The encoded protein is CASPSGGLADEQFF. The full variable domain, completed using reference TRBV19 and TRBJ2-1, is DGGITQSPKYLFRKEGQNVTLSCEQNLNHDAMYWYRQDPGQGLRLIYYSQIVNDFQKGDIAEGYSVSREKKESFPLTVTSAQKNPTAFYLCASPSGGLADEQFFGPGTRLTVL.

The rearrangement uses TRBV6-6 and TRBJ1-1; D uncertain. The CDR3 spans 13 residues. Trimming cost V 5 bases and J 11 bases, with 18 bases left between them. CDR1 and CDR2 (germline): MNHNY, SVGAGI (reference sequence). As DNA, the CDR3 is TGTGCCAGCAGTCAGGACCTAGGAGGAACCGCTTTCTTT. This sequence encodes CASSQDLGGTAFF.

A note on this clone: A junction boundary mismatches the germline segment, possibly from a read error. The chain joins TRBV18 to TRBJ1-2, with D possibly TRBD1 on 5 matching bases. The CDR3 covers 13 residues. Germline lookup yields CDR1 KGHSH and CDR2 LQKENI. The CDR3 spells CASSPQGPNGNTF. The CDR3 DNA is TGTGCCAGCTCACCCCAGGGTCCCAATGGCAACACCTTC. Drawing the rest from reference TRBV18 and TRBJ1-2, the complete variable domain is NAGVMQNPRHLVRRRGQEARLRCSPMKGHSHVYWYRQLPEEGLKFMVYLQKENIIDESGMPKERFSAEFPKEGPSILRIQQVVRGDSAAYFCASSPQGPNGNTFGSGTRLTVV.